This T cell receptor beta chain was identified during a study of technical replicates of blood from four donors. Sequenced by immunoSEQ multiplex PCR; TCRdb stores in-frame clones only, minus some. The sample has about 80,000 clones, less than 95% seen once; the top ten hold about 0.37%. The germline gives CDR1 MGHRA, CDR2 YSYEKL. CDR3 length equals 13 residues. V shed 1 base and J shed 3 bases, with 7 bases lying between them. The sample taken for sequencing was T cells isolated from PBMCs. V and J are TRBV4-1 and TRBJ2-7; D is ambiguous. The TCR originated in a human donor in good health. The CDR3 loop reads CASSQGELYEQYF. In DNA form, the CDR3 reads TGCGCCAGCAGCCAAGGTGAGCTCTACGAGCAGTACTTC.